This passage covers 4 T cell receptor beta chains from one sample sequenced in a study of T-cell reconstitution after alpha-beta-depleted transplantation in children. For TCRbeta, the library was prepared with unique molecular identifiers. TCRdb independently ran MiXCR on the PCR reads; one entry per CDR3 protein. The sample yields over 150,000 distinct CDR3 sequences, just under 6.5% seen once. This sample comprised PBMCs, obtained before TCRalphabeta/CD19-depleted stem cell transplant. The receptor source for this set is a girl under two years old with combined immunodeficiency, due to receive a stem cell transplant.

This clonotype occurred a few times. The chain joins TRBV7-8 to TRBJ2-5; 9 bases match TRBD2. From germline, CDR1 is SGHVS and CDR2 FQNEAQ. V dropped 1 base and J dropped 4; count of bases not matched to a gene: 19. The CDR3 runs 20 residues. The CDR3 region has the DNA TGTGCCAGCAGCTTAGATAGGCCTTATTCTGGCGGGAGGGCTGGAGAGACCCAGTACTTC. Amino acids: CASSLDRPYSGGRAGETQYF.

The sample holds one count of this clonotype. A much larger clonotype is one base distant, so this may be a read error. V gene TRBV21-1 combines with J gene TRBJ2-1; the D call in the table, TRBD2, was not verified against the DNA. TRBV21-1 is annotated as a pseudogene. The CDR3 covers 18 residues. The CDR3 nucleotides read TGTGCCAGCAGCAAAGCGCTGGGTGCTAGCGGGAGTTACAATGAGCAGTTCTTC. This codes for CASSKALGASGSYNEQFF.

This clonotype was seen ten or more times. The junction departs from germline at one end; a sequencing error may be responsible. The chain uses TRBV4-2 and TRBJ2-1; unclear D gene. The germline CDR1 and CDR2 sequences are LGHNA and YNFKEQ. This CDR3 is 14 amino acids long. CDR3 region: CASSQDISHNEQFF. The DNA for the CDR3 is TGTGCCAGCAGCCAAGATATCTCCCACAATGAGCAGTTCTTC.

This clonotype occurred many times. This chain links TRBV5-1 with TRBJ2-7, with D uncertain. Trimming removed 2 bases at V and 0 bases at J, with 9 bases between. CDR3 size: 14 residues. Germline loops: CDR1 SGHRS, CDR2 YFSETQ. The CDR3 protein is CASSLNSDSYEQYF. DNA for the CDR3: TGCGCCAGCAGCTTAAATAGTGACTCCTACGAGCAGTACTTC.